The present T cell receptor beta chain was sequenced within a study of cytomegalovirus exposure and HLA in healthy donors. The PCR employed 60 Vbeta primers together with 13 Jbeta primers. Measured with immunoSEQ multiplex PCR; TCRdb has only the in-frame clones, and not every one. In the table there are roughly 90,000 clones, 85% to 90% of which are singletons. The sequence was obtained from a young man in good health and CMV-seronegative. The sample was PBMCs.

CDR3 in DNA: TGTGCCAGCAGCTTAGAGGGGGCGAACTATGGCTACACCTTC. Its protein is CASSLEGANYGYTF. The chain uses TRBV7-9 and TRBJ1-2; 7 bases agree with TRBD1. Unmatched junction bases numbered 1, after V lost 1 base and J lost 2 bases. The CDR3 has 14 amino acids. CDR1 is SEHNR, CDR2 FQNEAQ, per germline (reference sequence).